The 13 T cell receptor beta chains below come from one sample, sequenced in a study of early T cells in non-severe SARS-CoV-2 infection. MiXCR, applied by TCRdb to the 5' RACE reads, yields one record per CDR3 protein. The sample carries under 75,000 distinct CDR3 sequences, roughly an eighth recorded once. The sequencing input was whole blood. The receptors shown here come from an adult who was a healthcare worker with PCR-confirmed SARS-CoV-2 infection or an uninfected control (not recorded which).

The genes are TRBV29-1 and TRBJ2-7; 14 bases line up with TRBD2. The CDR3 sequence is 14 residues long. Germline trimming cut 6 bases from V and 5 bases from J; bases unmatched to any gene: 6. The germline CDR1 and CDR2 sequences are SQVTM and ANQGSEA. The CDR3 DNA reads as TGCAGCGTGGGACTAGCGGGAGTCCCCGACGAGCAGTACTTC. It specifies CSVGLAGVPDEQYF.

Only a few counts were recorded for this clonotype. The rearrangement uses TRBV2 and TRBJ1-1; perhaps TRBD1 as D (6 bases). Germline lookup yields CDR1 SNHLY and CDR2 FYNNEI. This CDR3 has 13 residues. Deletions cut 7 bases from V and 1 base from J, with 10 bases between. CDR3 amino acids: CASNLDRNTEAFF. The CDR3 DNA is TGTGCCAGCAACCTGGACAGGAACACTGAAGCTTTCTTT.

The chain is built from TRBV10-3 and TRBJ2-1; D remains unclear. This CDR3 comprises 11 residues. V lost 3 bases to trimming and J lost 3 bases, with 0 bases between them. Germline V gives CDR1 ENHRY, CDR2 SYGVKD. For the CDR3, the DNA is TGTGCCATCAGTGACTACAATGAGCAGTTCTTC. Protein product: CAISDYNEQFF.

The rearrangement uses TRBV19 and TRBJ1-2; 7 nucleotides line up with TRBD1. Per germline, CDR1 LNHDA and CDR2 SQIVND (reference sequence). J lost 6 bases, V lost 5 bases, and 3 bases had no gene match. This CDR3 spans 12 amino acids. CDR3 residues: CASSQGGNGYTF. CDR3 coding DNA: TGTGCCAGTAGTCAGGGGGGAAATGGCTACACCTTC.

This sequence joins TRBV9 and TRBJ2-2, with 8 bases fitting TRBD2. V gave up 5 bases and J gave up 6 bases; unmatched junction bases: 6. CDR1 and CDR2 (germline): SGDLS, YYNGEE. The CDR3 contains 14 residues. The CDR3 protein is CASRLSGAAGELFF. The CDR3 DNA reads as TGTGCCAGCAGGCTTAGCGGGGCGGCCGGGGAGCTGTTTTTT.

This clonotype was recorded many times. The chain combines TRBV6-6 with TRBJ2-2; the D gene is possibly TRBD1 (5 bases). The CDR3 extends over 12 amino acids. Germline lookup yields CDR1 MNHNY and CDR2 SVGAGI (reference sequence). V was trimmed by 10 bases and J by 6 bases, leaving 12 bases between them. The CDR3 DNA is TGTGCCACCGACAGATCCGCCGGGGAGCTGTTTTTT. Protein product: CATDRSAGELFF.

This clonotype was counted at least ten times. The chain carries TRBV27 and TRBJ2-3; D is unclear. The CDR3 totals 14 residues. Germline assignment: CDR1 MNHEY and CDR2 SMNVEV (reference sequence). V shed 2 bases and J shed 9 bases, with 15 bases lying between them. CDR3 sequence: CASSLNDPEETQYF. The CDR3 DNA sequence: TGTGCCAGCAGTTTAAACGATCCTGAGGAAACGCAGTATTTT.

This clonotype was seen ten or more times. The chain links TRBV11-2 to TRBJ2-1, with 9 bases identical to TRBD1. The V and J ends lost 5 bases and 6 bases, in that order; junction bases with no gene match: 8. Germline V gives CDR1 SGHAT, CDR2 FQNNGV. The CDR3 length is 15 residues. The CDR3 loop is CASSPTGGGRNEQFF. The CDR3 region has the DNA TGTGCCAGCAGCCCGACAGGGGGAGGGCGCAATGAGCAGTTCTTC.

This clonotype was seen more than once but under ten times. The V gene is TRBV29-1, the J gene TRBJ2-2, with a weak D call TRBD1 (6 bases). The CDR3 contains 14 residues. V shed 6 bases and J shed 4 bases, with 15 bases lying between them. Germline lookup yields CDR1 SQVTM and CDR2 ANQGSEA. The chain's CDR3 is CSVRRDNPTGELFF. DNA of the CDR3: TGCAGCGTCCGCCGGGACAACCCCACCGGGGAGCTGTTTTTT.

This chain connects TRBV5-1 to TRBJ2-4, with a possible D match to TRBD1 (6 bases). The germline CDR1 and CDR2 sequences are SGHRS and YFSETQ. CDR3 size: 14 residues. With 4 bases removed from V and 6 bases from J, the gap between germline ends came to 14 bases. CDR3 amino acids: CASSQGDTPNIQYF. CDR3 DNA: TGCGCCAGCAGCCAAGGGGACACTCCAAACATTCAGTACTTC.

This clonotype was picked up many times. The chain uses TRBV5-1 and TRBJ2-2; 8 bases agree with TRBD2. J was trimmed by 4 bases and V by 0 bases; bases with no gene match: 5. Per germline, CDR1 SGHRS and CDR2 YFSETQ. The length of the CDR3 is 16 residues. The CDR3 DNA follows: TGCGCCAGCAGCTTGGGCAGCGGGAGCGGCACCGGGGAGCTGTTTTTT. Its translation is CASSLGSGSGTGELFF.

The sample holds many counts of this clonotype. This rearrangement joins TRBV6-2 or TRBV6-3 to TRBJ2-3, with 7 positions matching TRBD2. The CDR3 length is 14 residues. CDR1 and CDR2 from the germline V gene are MNHEY and SVGEGT. Trimming cost V 5 bases and J 5 bases; bases outside gene matches: 7. CDR3: CASSPRLAGDTQYF. The CDR3 region has the DNA TGTGCCAGCAGTCCCCGACTAGCAGGAGATACGCAGTATTTT.

A few counts support this clonotype. The chain carries TRBV3-1 and TRBJ1-1, with D unclear. Looked up from germline, CDR1 is LGHDT and CDR2 is YNNKEL (reference sequence). The CDR3 has 13 residues. The V gene lost 2 bases and the J gene lost 3 bases, with 7 bases spanning the gap. CDR3 in amino acids: CASSQRRDTEAFF. The CDR3 DNA follows: TGTGCCAGCAGCCAACGTCGGGACACTGAAGCTTTCTTT.